This T cell receptor (beta chain) comes out of a study of CD8 T cells in Susac syndrome. Random hexamers were used to reverse transcribe the RNA input (about 0.45 to 1 ug). TCRdb fed the immunoSEQ multiplex PCR reads into MiXCR, producing one record per CDR3 protein. The sample holds 150,000 to 200,000 distinct CDR3 sequences, around 94% seen once. With 3 bases clipped from V and 3 bases from J, the junction kept 6 bases outside the gene matches. The CDR3 runs 15 residues. Per the germline V gene, CDR1 is SGDLS and CDR2 is YYNGEE. This sequence originates from a human donor in good health. The material sequenced was CD4+ T cells from PBMCs. This rearrangement joins TRBV9 to TRBJ2-3; 8 nucleotides align to TRBD1. The CDR3 here is CASSASGQVTDTQYF. The DNA for the CDR3 is TGTGCCAGCAGCGCCTCGGGACAGGTGACAGATACGCAGTATTTT.